This passage covers 16 T cell receptor beta chains from one sample sequenced in a study of T cells in Graves' hyperthyroidism and ophthalmopathy. Authors of the study amplified TCR beta CDR3 regions from RNA transcripts. Primed by the HTBI set, a first-round RT-PCR was run on the TCR CDR3. In TCRdb, the multiplex PCR reads were re-called with MiXCR into one record per CDR3 protein. The repertoire holds 450,000 to 650,000 distinct CDR3 sequences, with around 20% as singletons. The specimen was blood. These receptors all stem from a man aged 18 to 29 with Graves' hyperthyroidism.

The sample holds many counts of this clonotype. The rearrangement uses TRBV25-1 and TRBJ2-7, with unresolved D. This CDR3 contains 14 residues. Germline CDR1 reads MGHDK; CDR2 reads SYGVNS. The V gene lost 3 bases and the J gene lost 3 bases, with 12 bases spanning the gap. The CDR3 DNA sequence: TGTGCCAGCAGTGACCCCTCTAGTAACTACGAGCAGTACTTC. Translation gives CASSDPSSNYEQYF.

This clonotype has ten or more counts. This sequence joins TRBV20-1 and TRBJ2-5, with 9 bases identical to TRBD2. From germline, CDR1 is DFQATT and CDR2 SNEGSKA (reference sequence). Trimming cost V 1 base and J 5 bases; bases outside gene matches: 5. The CDR3 loop spans 14 amino acids. The CDR3 DNA follows: TGCAGTGCTAGAGGAGCGGGGGGCTGGGAGACCCAGTACTTC. Protein: CSARGAGGWETQYF.

This clonotype showed up many times. The chain employs TRBV5-1 and TRBJ1-5; tentative D call: TRBD1 (6 bases). V lost 0 bases, J lost 9 bases, and 10 bases lay in between. The CDR3 is 13 amino acids. Germline-derived CDR1 and CDR2 are SGHRS and YFSETQ. CDR3 region: CASSLEGERPQHF. The CDR3 DNA follows: TGCGCCAGCAGCTTGGAGGGGGAACGGCCCCAGCATTTT.

This clonotype appeared many times. The chain links TRBV12-3 or TRBV12-4 to TRBJ1-1, with D possibly being TRBD1 (5 bases). V gave up 3 bases and J gave up 1 base, with 15 bases separating them. The CDR3 sequence is 16 residues long. The CDR3 here is CASSFVFRGGNTEAFF. CDR3 sequence (DNA): TGTGCCAGCAGTTTCGTTTTTAGGGGCGGGAACACTGAAGCTTTCTTT.

This clonotype was seen ten or more times. The chain employs TRBV5-1 and TRBJ1-1; D is uncertain. The CDR3 consists of 13 residues. V gave up 0 bases and J gave up 10 bases, with 13 bases separating them. Germline CDR1 is SGHRS and CDR2 is YFSETQ. The CDR3 is CASSLDVGSRAFF. The CDR3 DNA reads TGCGCCAGCAGCTTGGACGTGGGGTCCCGAGCTTTCTTT.

The CDR3 here is CASLAVWAGELFF. For the CDR3, the DNA is TGTGCCAGCTTAGCGGTCTGGGCCGGGGAGCTGTTTTTT. V gene TRBV6-1 combines with J gene TRBJ2-2; D is possibly TRBD2 (6 bases). The CDR3 consists of 13 residues. The germline V gene encodes CDR1 MNHNS and CDR2 SASEGT. The V and J ends lost 8 bases and 6 bases respectively, with 13 bases between them.

This clonotype was counted ten times or more. This rearrangement joins TRBV14 to TRBJ1-1; D might be TRBD1 (6 bases). V was shortened by 0 bases and J by 3 bases, with 11 bases between the two germline ends. This CDR3 is 15 amino acids long. Germline V lookup: CDR1 SGHDN, CDR2 FVKESK. This CDR3 is CASSQEVTGYTEAFF. DNA of the CDR3: TGTGCCAGCAGCCAAGAGGTTACAGGGTACACTGAAGCTTTCTTT.

This clonotype was observed a few times. The chain uses TRBV2 and TRBJ2-7; 7 bases line up with TRBD2. The V gene's germline CDR1 is SNHLY and CDR2 FYNNEI. Trimming took 10 bases from V and 0 from J; bases not matched to a gene: 9. CDR3 length: 14 amino acids. The CDR3 loop is CATSLSGDSYEQYF. The CDR3 DNA reads as TGTGCCACCAGCTTAAGCGGGGACTCCTACGAGCAGTACTTC.

The chain links TRBV2 to TRBJ2-7; a weak D match, TRBD2 (6 bases). Germline V CDR1 and CDR2: SNHLY, FYNNEI. V shed 8 bases and J shed 6 bases, with 20 bases lying between them. This CDR3 is 14 amino acids long. CDR3 in DNA: TGTGCCAGCCTCAAGGGGACTTTGGGATCCGAGCAGTACTTC. As protein: CASLKGTLGSEQYF.

Many counts were recorded for this clonotype. The V and J genes are TRBV7-8 and TRBJ2-7; 8 nucleotides line up with TRBD1. Germline V gene sequence: CDR1 SGHVS, CDR2 FQNEAQ. The ends lost 5 bases at V and 6 bases at J; junction bases unmatched: 3. The CDR3 length is 12 residues. The CDR3 DNA reads TGTGCCAGCAGCCGACAGGGGCTCGAGCAGTACTTC. This gives the protein CASSRQGLEQYF.

On this clonotype itself: The final CDR3 position lacks the conserved phenylalanine or tryptophan, pointing to a likely read error. This chain connects TRBV6-2 or TRBV6-3 to TRBJ1-1, with D maybe TRBD1 (5 bases). Germline V CDR1 and CDR2: MNHEY, SVGEGT. V gave up 4 bases and J gave up 4 bases, with 16 bases separating them. CDR3 length: 15 residues. The CDR3 region has the DNA TGTGCCAGCAGTTCCCATAGAGGGGCGGGCACTGAAGCTTTCTAT. It encodes CASSSHRGAGTEAFY.

This clonotype was seen repeatedly, ten times or more. CDR3 nucleotides: TGTGCCAGCAGTCTGACAGGGGGACTTGCAGCCTTAGAGCAGTACTTC. Translation gives CASSLTGGLAALEQYF. This sequence joins TRBV2 and TRBJ2-7, with TRBD1 matching 9 bases. Losses at the gene ends were 5 bases for V and 7 bases for J; bases not matched to a gene: 15. This CDR3 is 16 amino acids long. Germline values: CDR1 SNHLY, CDR2 FYNNEI.

This clonotype was observed at least ten times. The chain links TRBV7-6 to TRBJ2-7; D remains unclear. From germline, CDR1 is SGHVS and CDR2 FNYEAQ. The CDR3 contains 13 residues. Deletions cut 5 bases from V and 5 bases from J, with 13 bases between. The CDR3 nucleotides are TGTGCCAGCAGCCTCAACTCGGGCCACGAGCAGTACTTC. This sequence encodes CASSLNSGHEQYF.

V gene TRBV5-6 combines with J gene TRBJ1-2, with 10 bases lining up with TRBD1. Germline CDR1 SGHDT, CDR2 YYEEEE. The CDR3 is 17 amino acids. With 0 bases clipped from V and 0 bases from J, the junction kept 5 bases outside the gene matches. CDR3 nucleotides: TGTGCCAGCAGCTTGGGACAGGGGGCGTTTGCTAACTATGGCTACACCTTC. This codes for CASSLGQGAFANYGYTF.

On this clonotype: A read error is possible here, since a much larger clone lies one base away. The chain combines TRBV5-4 with TRBJ1-1, with D uncertain. Looked up from germline, CDR1 is SGHNT and CDR2 is YYREEE (reference sequence). CDR3 size: 14 residues. V lost 0 bases and J 4 bases, leaving 10 bases between the germline ends. CDR3 in amino acids: CASSLGTHGTEAFF. The CDR3 DNA reads TGTGCCAGCAGCTTGGGAACACATGGCACTGAAGCTTTCTTT.

This clonotype was seen ten or more times. The genes are TRBV28 and TRBJ2-2; possibly TRBD1 for D (5 bases). The CDR3 has 14 residues. The V gene lost 6 bases and the J gene lost 1 base, with 9 bases spanning the gap. Per germline, CDR1 MDHEN and CDR2 SYDVKM. For the CDR3, the DNA is TGTGCCAGCAGCCCAGGGTGGAACACCGGGGAGCTGTTTTTT. This translates into CASSPGWNTGELFF.